These T cell receptor beta chains were read from a single sample in a study of CD8 T cells in ankylosing spondylitis. TCRdb processed the 5' RACE reads anew with MiXCR; each CDR3 protein has one entry. In the table there are fewer than 400,000 distinct CDR3 sequences, approximately 8% of which are singletons. Input material: blood, either unsorted or a sorted T cell fraction (not recorded which). Receptors originate from a male donor with ankylosing spondylitis. CDR3s include the opening cysteine and the closing phenylalanine or tryptophan. D genes are given only for firm matches. Expanded clones get a size class; other rows say once, few or many, or leave the size out.

CDR3 DNA,CDR3 protein,J gene,D gene,clone size,V gene
TGTGCCACCAGCCTTCCCAGCGGGAGAGAATACAATGAGCAGTTCTTC,CATSLPSGREYNEQFF,TRBJ2-1,TRBD2,few,TRBV15
TGCGCCAGCAGCCAACAGCTAGCGGTGCTCAATGAGCAGTTCTTC,CASSQQLAVLNEQFF,TRBJ2-1,TRBD2,many,TRBV4-3
TGTGCCAGCAGTCTACAAGGCGGGAACACCGGGGAGCTGTTTTTT,CASSLQGGNTGELFF,TRBJ2-2,NA,many,TRBV7-3
TGTGCCAGCAAGACTGCGGGGGAGACAGATACGCAGTATTTT,CASKTAGETDTQYF,TRBJ2-3,TRBD2,NA,TRBV2
TGCAGCGTTGTGGTGGACGGAGGGAACACCATATATTTT,CSVVVDGGNTIYF,TRBJ1-3,NA,few,TRBV29-1
TGCGCCAGCAGCGGGTCCGGGACAGGGGCCACCGGGGAGCTGTTTTTT,CASSGSGTGATGELFF,TRBJ2-2,TRBD1,NA,TRBV5-1
TGCGCCAGCAGCACGACTAGCGACGAGCAGTACTTC,CASSTTSDEQYF,TRBJ2-7,TRBD2,few,TRBV5-1
TGTGCCAGCAGCCAAGATGCTAGCGGCAATGAGCAGTTCTTC,CASSQDASGNEQFF,TRBJ2-1,TRBD2,NA,TRBV3-1
TGCAGCGTGGCAACTAGCGGGAGTACGTTCTTC,CSVATSGSTFF,TRBJ2-1,TRBD2,NA,TRBV29-1
TGTGCCAGCAGCTTCGCTAGGGGGGATCAGCCCCAGCATTTT,CASSFARGDQPQHF,TRBJ1-5,NA,many,TRBV5-6
TGTGCCAGCAGCTTAGGAGTTGGGGCACGCACAGATGCGCAGTATTTT,CASSLGVGARTDAQYF,TRBJ2-3,NA,NA,TRBV7-9
TGTGCCAGCAGCCTGCCTTGGACAGGGGGCAGAGAGACCCAGTACTTC,CASSLPWTGGRETQYF,TRBJ2-5,TRBD1,many,TRBV12-3/TRBV12-4
TGTGCCAGCAATTTGAGGGGACTAGCGGGAGTTAGGGAGCAGTTCTTC,CASNLRGLAGVREQFF,TRBJ2-1,TRBD2,NA,TRBV12-3/TRBV12-4
TGTGCCAGCAGTTTCCTTGCGGGAGTAGATACGCAGTATTTT,CASSFLAGVDTQYF,TRBJ2-3,TRBD2,NA,TRBV12-3/TRBV12-4
TGCAGTGCTCGAGGGGGGTCGAGCGAGCAGTACTTC,CSARGGSSEQYF,TRBJ2-7,NA,NA,TRBV20-1
TGCGCCAGCAGCTCTTTCTCACTAGACTCCTACGAGCAGTACTTC,CASSSFSLDSYEQYF,TRBJ2-7,NA,many,TRBV5-1
TGTGCCAGCAGCCCTACTGTCGGGGACGCTGAAAAACTGTTTTTT,CASSPTVGDAEKLFF,TRBJ1-4,NA,many,TRBV7-3
TGTGCCAGCAGCGAGACAGGGACTAGCACAGATACGCAGTATTTT,CASSETGTSTDTQYF,TRBJ2-3,NA,many,TRBV9
TGTGCCAGCAGGTCCGGGACAGTTAATTCACCCCTCCACTTT,CASRSGTVNSPLHF,TRBJ1-6,TRBD1,NA,TRBV12-3/TRBV12-4
TGTGCCAGCTCACCAACGGGACCTTCCCTTGGGGAGCTGTTTTTT,CASSPTGPSLGELFF,TRBJ2-2,NA,many,TRBV18
TGCAGTGCTAGAAAGACTAGCGGGATCTTCTACGAGCAGTACTTC,CSARKTSGIFYEQYF,TRBJ2-7,TRBD2,NA,TRBV20-1
TGTGCCAGCAGTTTTATTACCGGGACAGGGGGAATCAATGAGCAGTTCTTC,CASSFITGTGGINEQFF,TRBJ2-1,TRBD1,few,TRBV12-3/TRBV12-4
TGCGCCAGCAGCACGGGACTGTACAATGAGCAGTTCTTC,CASSTGLYNEQFF,TRBJ2-1,NA,many,TRBV5-1
TGTGCCAGCAGCCGGGATTCCGTCTATGGCTACACCTTC,CASSRDSVYGYTF,TRBJ1-2,NA,NA,TRBV12-3/TRBV12-4
TGTGCCAGCAGCAACCTAGTCGAGGAGCAGTTCTTC,CASSNLVEEQFF,TRBJ2-1,NA,NA,TRBV7-2
TGCAGCGCCTCCCTGGGACAGGGATACAATGAGCAGTTCTTC,CSASLGQGYNEQFF,TRBJ2-1,TRBD1,many,TRBV29-1
TGTGCCAGCAGTTACCGACAGCCGTTTAATCAGCCCCAGCATTTT,CASSYRQPFNQPQHF,TRBJ1-5,NA,NA,TRBV6-5
TGTGCCAGCAGCCCCTTCGGTGAAAAACTGTTTTTT,CASSPFGEKLFF,TRBJ1-4,NA,many,TRBV3-1
TGTGCCAGCAGCTTAGGACAGGGAGGAGGCTACGAGCAGTACTTC,CASSLGQGGGYEQYF,TRBJ2-7,NA,NA,TRBV7-2
TGTGCCATCAAAGCTCTGGGGAGCTCAGATACGCAGTATTTT,CAIKALGSSDTQYF,TRBJ2-3,NA,few,TRBV10-3
TGCGCCAGCAGCAACGGACAGGGTAGCTCCTACGAGCAGTACTTC,CASSNGQGSSYEQYF,TRBJ2-7,TRBD1,NA,TRBV5-1
TGTGCCAGCAGCCCGACACAGAACACCGGGGAGCTGTTTTTT,CASSPTQNTGELFF,TRBJ2-2,NA,few,TRBV2
TGCAGTGCTAGAGATGTCGGGACTTGGAGAAATGAGCAGTTCTTC,CSARDVGTWRNEQFF,TRBJ2-1,NA,NA,TRBV20-1
TGTGCCAGCAGTGAAGCGCTTGTTGGGGTAGCCAAAAACATTCAGTACTTC,CASSEALVGVAKNIQYF,TRBJ2-4,NA,NA,TRBV6-1
TGTGCCAGCAGCTTAGCGGGAGGGCCTTTCTACGAGCAGTACTTC,CASSLAGGPFYEQYF,TRBJ2-7,TRBD2,NA,TRBV7-9
TGCAGTGCTAGTTTAGGCGCCCACGAGCAGTACTTC,CSASLGAHEQYF,TRBJ2-7,NA,NA,TRBV20-1
TGTGCCAGCAGCCCTAGACAGAGGAAGAATGAAAAACTGTTTTTT,CASSPRQRKNEKLFF,TRBJ1-4,NA,NA,TRBV7-9
TGTGCCAGCAGTTCTGGAGGGCACTCCACCTACGAGCAGTACTTC,CASSSGGHSTYEQYF,TRBJ2-7,NA,NA,TRBV6-5
TGCAGTGCTAGCCGGGACCTGGTGGGCGCCGAGCAGTACTTC,CSASRDLVGAEQYF,TRBJ2-7,NA,NA,TRBV20-1
TGCAGCGGGGCCGGACTAGCGGGCTCGTACGAGCAGTACTTC,CSGAGLAGSYEQYF,TRBJ2-7,TRBD2,NA,TRBV29-1
TGTGCCAGCAGCGACCCAGAGGGACGGTACAATCCCGAGCAGTACTTC,CASSDPEGRYNPEQYF,TRBJ2-7,NA,NA,TRBV7-2
TGCAGCGCTAGAAGGGGACTAGCCTACGAGCAGTACTTC,CSARRGLAYEQYF,TRBJ2-7,TRBD2,few,TRBV29-1
TGCAGTGCTGGTACTAGCGGGATGAACACCGGGGAGCTGTTTTTT,CSAGTSGMNTGELFF,TRBJ2-2,TRBD2,few,TRBV20-1
TGCGCCAGCAGCTTGGCACTAGCGGAGAACACCGGGGAGCTGTTTTTT,CASSLALAENTGELFF,TRBJ2-2,TRBD2,many,TRBV5-1
TGCAGTGACTCAGCGGGAGGCACCGATACGCAGTATTTT,CSDSAGGTDTQYF,TRBJ2-3,TRBD2,few,TRBV20-1
TGTGCCAGCAGCCCCCTCATCACCGGGGAGCTGTTTTTT,CASSPLITGELFF,TRBJ2-2,NA,many,TRBV14
TGTGCCAGCAGCCAGTGGACTAGCGGGACCTACAATGAGCAGTTCTTC,CASSQWTSGTYNEQFF,TRBJ2-1,TRBD2,many,TRBV4-2
TGCGCCAGCAGCTTGGAACCAGGGGGCGACACCGGGGAGCTGTTTTTT,CASSLEPGGDTGELFF,TRBJ2-2,TRBD1,many,TRBV5-1
TGTGCCAGCAGCGATAGGGGGGGGCGTGAGCAGTTCTTC,CASSDRGGREQFF,TRBJ2-1,NA,NA,TRBV7-2
TGTGCCAGCAGTGAATGGACGGAAAGCTACGAGCAGTACTTC,CASSEWTESYEQYF,TRBJ2-7,NA,NA,TRBV25-1
TGTGCCAGCAGTGAAGCCAGGACCCTATATGGCTACACCTTC,CASSEARTLYGYTF,TRBJ1-2,NA,NA,TRBV2
TGTGCCAGCAGCTTCTGGGGGCGGGAGACAGATTACGAGCAGTACTTC,CASSFWGRETDYEQYF,TRBJ2-7,NA,few,TRBV7-2